The following is a TCR beta chain sequence with its context. Its antigen target is currently unknown. Base qualities are not at hand, and no much larger clone is one base apart. Using the deep immunoSEQ assay, multiplex PCR amplified TCR CDR3 regions from genomic DNA. Extracted genomic DNA from each cell subset was distributed evenly across all wells of several immunoSEQ 96-well plates, and each plate was treated as a replicate. For sorted subsets, roughly 200 ng genomic DNA, equal to some 30,000 T cell genomes, was loaded into each replicate PCR. The purified libraries were quantified using a Qubit 3.0 fluorometer, sized with a Bioanalyzer 2100, and then quantified again using the KAPA Library Quantification kit. Each immunoSEQ 96-well plate was sequenced on its own single-read 150-cycle Illumina NextSeq 550 flow cell. Concerning the study's data processing: Because the immunoSEQ output held only junctional sequences and lacked quality scores, the filtering could not match the filtering applied to full-length reads. Sequences were annotated with PyIR, a Python wrapper for IgBLAST v1.9, and V/J genes and CDR3 were assigned using IMGT germline references. Reads with weak V/J assignments (E-value above 1e-6), missing CDR3, stop codons, out-of-frame junctions, or ambiguous translated residues were removed. V3J clonotypes were defined by identical inferred V gene, J gene, and CDR3 amino acid sequence. To compute the percentage overlap between repertoires, the number of shared unique clonotypes was divided by the size of the smaller repertoire. Three approaches were used to assess repertoire richness: RTK rarefaction, the Chao1 estimator, and Recon v2.1 estimates of unobserved clonotypes. For all TCRbeta clonotypes obtained by the gDNA method from four donors, generation probabilities were computed with OLGA. This is the immuneACCESS table as TCRdb keeps it, with only in-frame sequences that have V and J called. A part of the clones is gone; compared with another copy, unresolved V genes explain less than half, and the rest is unexplained. For V, J and clone size, that table is used; D and trimming come from the DNA. The sample yields some 1.4 million clones; around 97% were counted once. Approximately 1.1% of the sample is in the top ten clones.

V drops 5 bases and J drops 2 bases, leaving 16 bases in between. CDR1 MDHEN and CDR2 SYDVKM were looked up in the germline V gene. Inclusive of the bounding cysteine and phenylalanine, the CDR3 is 15 residues long. Only the CDR3 region is kept as DNA, spanning 45 bases read in frame from base 1. Donors were healthy HIV-negative adults with no recently reported acute infections or vaccinations. Only Caucasian adults living in Nashville, Tennessee, USA were represented among the donors. CD4+ T cells were enriched by magnetic negative selection, after which naive cells were positively selected on CD45RA and the negative fraction was taken as the memory subset. After blood collection by leukapheresis, PBMCs were isolated using Ficoll-Histopaque density gradient centrifugation and then cryopreserved in the vapor phase of liquid nitrogen. Purity and quantity of every magnetically sorted T cell population were checked by analytical flow cytometry. Genomic DNA was isolated from each sorted fraction and quantified by UV absorbance on a Nanodrop 2000c.

This sample was taken from a study of shared clonotypes between healthy human individuals (dated by TCRdb to the early 2020s). Regarding the study in general: The cohort included a few men and a couple of women between 18 and 49 years of age. Per donor, three plates each were used for CD4 naive and CD4 memory, two for CD8 naive, and one for CD8 memory. To estimate repertoire size and how much clonotypes are shared between individuals, the study performed deep sequencing of blood TCR repertoires from about five healthy adults. Libraries were prepared and TCR repertoires were sequenced by different laboratories using diverse techniques, in order to increase sequencing depth and limit assay-specific biases. Leukapheresis yielded between about 0.94 and 8.9 billion PBMCs per donor. Here is what the overall study found, with its caveats: Pairwise subsampling led to the expectation that sequencing depth would affect the degree of clonotype sharing among donors. About 5% of naive CD4, roughly 3.6% of naive CD8, about 2.4% of memory CD4, and approximately 0.4% of memory CD8 clonotypes were shared across a few donors. Incomplete sequencing was indicated by rarefaction of sorted-subset datasets, despite the large sequencing depth. Sampling was restricted to blood, and TCR repertoires in tissues likely differ from the TCR repertoires found in blood. The genetic and exposure-history diversity represented was limited by the small number of donors. Naive subsets generally had larger estimated clonotype richness than memory subsets. Clonotypes shared by all four sorted-subset donors showed higher generation probabilities than non-shared clonotypes.

The V gene is TRBV28 and the J gene is TRBJ2-7; TRBD2 is possibly the D segment (5 matching bases). This TCR derives from a man under 40 in good health. Sequencing input: naive CD4+ T cells sorted from blood. What the cell subset or site label conveys for this sample: CD45RA+ positively selected. The nucleotides read TGTGCCAGCAGTACCGTAGCGCCCATAGCCTACGAGCAGTACTTC. It is translated as CASSTVAPIAYEQYF.